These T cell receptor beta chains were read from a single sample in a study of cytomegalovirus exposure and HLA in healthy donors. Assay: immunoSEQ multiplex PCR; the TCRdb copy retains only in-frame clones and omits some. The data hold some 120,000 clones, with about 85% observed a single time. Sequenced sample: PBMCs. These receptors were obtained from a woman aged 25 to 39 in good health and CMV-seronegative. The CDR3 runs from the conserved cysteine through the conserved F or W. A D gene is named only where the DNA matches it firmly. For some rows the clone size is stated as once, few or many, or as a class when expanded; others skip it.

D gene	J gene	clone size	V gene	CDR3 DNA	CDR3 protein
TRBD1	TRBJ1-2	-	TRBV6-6	TGTGCCAGCAGCGGCGGACAGGGGCACTATGGCTACACCTTC	CASSGGQGHYGYTF
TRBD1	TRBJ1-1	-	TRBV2	TGTGCCAGCAACCGGGACAGGGGGTTCCGAACTGAAGCTTTCTTT	CASNRDRGFRTEAFF
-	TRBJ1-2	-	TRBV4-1	TGCGCCAGCAGCCAAGATCAGGGTGGCTACACCTTC	CASSQDQGGYTF
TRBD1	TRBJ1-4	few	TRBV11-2	TGTGCCAGCAGCCAAGGAAGGGGGCTGACTTATGAAAAACTGTTTTTT	CASSQGRGLTYEKLFF
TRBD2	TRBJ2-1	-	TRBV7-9	TGTGCCAGCACCTCTACTCCGGGGGGGTTCTACAATGAGCAGTTCTTC	CASTSTPGGFYNEQFF
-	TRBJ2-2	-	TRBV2	TGTGCCAGCAGTCGACAAGCTACGAACACCGGGGAGCTGTTTTTT	CASSRQATNTGELFF
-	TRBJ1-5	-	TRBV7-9	TGTGCCAGCAGCGAAACAGCTGGGTACCAGCCCCAGCATTTT	CASSETAGYQPQHF
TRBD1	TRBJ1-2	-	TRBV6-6	TGTGCCAGCAGTTACGGGACAGGAGAGCGTGGCTACACCTTC	CASSYGTGERGYTF
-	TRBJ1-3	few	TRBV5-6	TGTGCCAGCAGCTTACCGACAAGCTCTGGAAACACCATATATTTT	CASSLPTSSGNTIYF
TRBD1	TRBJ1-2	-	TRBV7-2	TGTGCCAGCAAATCCCAGGGGGCTGGGAACTATGGCTACACCTTC	CASKSQGAGNYGYTF